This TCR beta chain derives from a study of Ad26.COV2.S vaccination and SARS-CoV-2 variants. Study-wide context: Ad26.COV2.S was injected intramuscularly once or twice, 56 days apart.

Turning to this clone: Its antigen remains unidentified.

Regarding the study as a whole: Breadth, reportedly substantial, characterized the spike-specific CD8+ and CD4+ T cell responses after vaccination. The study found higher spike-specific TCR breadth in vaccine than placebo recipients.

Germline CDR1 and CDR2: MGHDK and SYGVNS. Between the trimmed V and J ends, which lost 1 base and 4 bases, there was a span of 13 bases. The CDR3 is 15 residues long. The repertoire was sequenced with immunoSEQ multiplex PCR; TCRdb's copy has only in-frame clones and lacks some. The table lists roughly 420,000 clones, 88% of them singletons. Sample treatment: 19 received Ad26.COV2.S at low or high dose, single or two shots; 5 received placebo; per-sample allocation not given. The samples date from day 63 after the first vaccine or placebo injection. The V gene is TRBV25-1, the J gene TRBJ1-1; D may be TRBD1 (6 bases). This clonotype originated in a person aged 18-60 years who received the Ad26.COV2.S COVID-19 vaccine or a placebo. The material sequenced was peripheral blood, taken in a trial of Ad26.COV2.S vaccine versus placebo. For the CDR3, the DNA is TGTGCCAGCAGTGAATCCCTGGGGGGCGGCACTGAAGCTTTCTTT. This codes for CASSESLGGGTEAFF.